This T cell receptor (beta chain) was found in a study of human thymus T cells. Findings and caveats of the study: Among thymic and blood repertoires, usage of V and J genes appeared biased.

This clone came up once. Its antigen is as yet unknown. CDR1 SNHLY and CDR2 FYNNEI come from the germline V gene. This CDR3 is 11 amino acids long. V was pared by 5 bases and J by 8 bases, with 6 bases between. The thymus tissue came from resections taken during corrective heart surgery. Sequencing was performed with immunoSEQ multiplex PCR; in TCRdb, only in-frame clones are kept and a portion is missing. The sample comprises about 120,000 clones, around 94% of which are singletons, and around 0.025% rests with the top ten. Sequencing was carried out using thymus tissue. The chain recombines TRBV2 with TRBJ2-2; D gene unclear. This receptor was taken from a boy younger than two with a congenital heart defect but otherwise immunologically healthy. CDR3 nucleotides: TGTGCCAGCAGTTCAGCTGGGGAGCTGTTTTTT. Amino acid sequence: CASSSAGELFF.